The present T cell receptor (beta chain) was sequenced within a study of shared clonotypes between healthy human individuals. As for the study in general: Each donor's CD8 memory used one plate, CD8 naive two, each CD4 subset three.

The sorted-subset replicate PCRs were given about 200 ng DNA, which is approximately 30,000 T cell genomes. This table comes from immunoSEQ multiplex PCR, and its TCRdb copy is limited to in-frame clones, with some not included. The data contain roughly 590,000 clones, just under 97% of them seen just once; the ten biggest clones take up 0.1% to 0.11%. Trimming cost V 3 bases and J 4 bases, with 19 bases left between them. In germline, CDR1 is LGHNA, CDR2 YNFKEQ. The CDR3 length is 16 residues. Naive CD8 cells lacked CD45RO and underwent positive selection for CCR7, leaving out terminally differentiated effector memory CD45RA+ cells. Study donors comprised healthy, HIV-negative adults devoid of recent acute infection or vaccination. Broader study findings: Of the naive CD4 clonotypes, about 5% were shared across a handful of donors.

On this clone itself: What it recognizes is unknown.

Sequenced input: naive CD8+ T cells sorted from blood. The chain links TRBV4-2 to TRBJ2-7, with D perhaps matching TRBD2 (6 bases). This TCR was recovered from a woman aged 30 to 39 in good health. The CDR3 spells CASSQTETRNIYEQYF. Here the CDR3 DNA reads TGTGCCAGCAGCCAGACTGAGACTAGAAACATATACGAGCAGTACTTC.